The sequence of this T cell receptor (beta chain) was determined in a study of blood T cell repertoires in COVID-19. This clone was seen a handful of times. This table comes from immunoSEQ multiplex PCR, and its TCRdb copy is limited to in-frame clones, with some not included. The sample shows 55,000 to 65,000 clones, 75% to 85% of them seen only once. Patients of the Seattle cohort, enrolled during active infection, were followed longitudinally. This CDR3 has 15 residues. Germline trimming cut 5 bases from V and 9 bases from J; bases unmatched to any gene: 14. Germline V lookup: CDR1 SGHRS, CDR2 YFSETQ.

The sample taken for sequencing was peripheral blood. The V call is TRBV5-1, the J call TRBJ2-1, with 7 nucleotides matching TRBD1. The clonotype comes from a man aged 55 to 70 with COVID-19, enrolled during active disease. The CDR3 coding sequence is TGCGCCAGCAGGACCGGGACAGAGCTTGTCGGTGAGCAGTTCTTC. The encoded protein is CASRTGTELVGEQFF.